These 20 T cell receptor beta chains were sequenced from one sample in a study of T cell responses to AZD1222 COVID-19 vaccine. Sequencing used immunoSEQ multiplex PCR; TCRdb keeps in-frame clones, though not all of them. The table shows 130,000 to 150,000 clones, with roughly nine tenths occurring only once. The sample in question was peripheral blood, obtained on day 0 of AZD1222 vaccination. The receptors stem from an adult in good health.

The genes are TRBV7-3 and TRBJ2-3; TRBD2 agrees at 9 bases. V lost 4 bases and J lost 3; bases outside the gene matches: 5. Germline V CDR1 and CDR2: SGHTA, FQGTGA. The CDR3 runs 15 residues. The CDR3 DNA sequence: TGTGCCAGCAGCTACGTTAGCGGGGGAACAGATACGCAGTATTTT. Translated: CASSYVSGGTDTQYF.

This chain connects TRBV11-3 to TRBJ2-7, with no clear D. The CDR3 has 13 residues. Deletions cut 5 bases from V and 4 bases from J, with 12 bases between. CDR1 and CDR2 (germline): SGHNT, YENEEA. The CDR3 loop is CASSPSWDYEQYF. The CDR3 DNA sequence: TGTGCCAGCAGCCCTAGTTGGGATTACGAGCAGTACTTC.

This chain joins TRBV27 and TRBJ1-1, with a possible D match to TRBD1 (6 bases). Germline CDR1 and CDR2: MNHEY and SMNVEV (reference sequence). Trimming stripped 2 bases from V and 1 base from J, with 8 bases between. The CDR3 spans 14 residues. The CDR3 is CASSLGDTNTEAFF. Written as DNA, the CDR3 is TGTGCCAGCAGTTTAGGGGACACGAACACTGAAGCTTTCTTT.

This chain connects TRBV5-6 to TRBJ1-5, with D possibly being TRBD1 (5 bases). Germline CDR1 and CDR2: SGHDT and YYEEEE. The CDR3 consists of 15 residues. V gave up 0 bases and J gave up 6 bases, with 13 bases separating them. The CDR3 region has the DNA TGTGCCAGCAGCTTGGGCTGGACGGGGGGTCAGCCCCAGCATTTT. Amino acids: CASSLGWTGGQPQHF.

There are a few counts of this clone. This sample includes further DNA sequences coding for the same CDR3. The chain recombines TRBV12-3 or TRBV12-4 with TRBJ2-7, with no clear D. The CDR3 extends over 12 amino acids. Trimming left V 2 bases short and J 4 bases short, with 6 bases between. CDR3 sequence: CASSLLGYEQYF. The CDR3 nucleotides are TGTGCCAGCAGTTTATTGGGGTACGAGCAGTACTTC.

This clone was counted between two and nine times. The chain links TRBV5-1 to TRBJ2-5; 10 nucleotides line up with TRBD2. CDR3 length: 15 amino acids. The trim removed 1 base at V and 1 base at J, leaving 1 base unmatched. The germline gives CDR1 SGHRS, CDR2 YFSETQ. CDR3 in DNA: TGCGCCAGCAGCTTGACTAGCGGGATCCAAGAGACCCAGTACTTC. It encodes CASSLTSGIQETQYF.

This chain uses TRBV11-2 with TRBJ2-7; TRBD2 agrees at 7 bases. This CDR3 is built from 12 residues. Trimming took 1 base from V and 7 from J; bases not matched to a gene: 1. Germline V CDR1 and CDR2: SGHAT, FQNNGV. The CDR3 nucleotides read TGTGCCAGCAGCTTAGGGCGGGGGGAGCAGTACTTC. It is translated as CASSLGRGEQYF. The variable domain in full, completed from reference TRBV11-2 and TRBJ2-7, reads EAGVAQSPRYKIIEKRQSVAFWCNPISGHATLYWYQQILGQGPKLLIQFQNNGVVDDSQLPKDRFSAERLKGVDSTLKIQPAKLEDSAVYLCASSLGRGEQYFGPGTRLTVT.

This chain uses TRBV4-1 with TRBJ1-5; tentatively, D is TRBD1 (5 bases). The V gene's germline CDR1 is MGHRA and CDR2 YSYEKL. The germline V and J ends were trimmed by 4 bases and 6 bases, with 13 bases remaining between them. The CDR3 is made up of 14 amino acids. The CDR3 region has the DNA TGCGCCAGCAGCCTAGGCAGGGAGGGTCAGCCCCAGCATTTT. Translating gives CASSLGREGQPQHF.

J is TRBJ1-1 and V is TRBV11-1; TRBD1 aligns across 7 bases. Germline V gives CDR1 SGHAT, CDR2 FQDESV (reference sequence). V lost 5 bases, J lost 1 base, and 7 bases stayed unmatched. CDR3 length: 15 residues. In nucleotides, the CDR3 is TGTGCCAGCAGCCCCCGGGACAGACAGAACACTGAAGCTTTCTTT. Its protein is CASSPRDRQNTEAFF.

V gene TRBV29-1 combines with J gene TRBJ1-1, with D perhaps matching TRBD1 (5 bases). The CDR3 runs to 13 residues. Germline V gene data show CDR1 as SQVTM and CDR2 as ANQGSEA. CDR3 DNA sequence: TGCAGTGGGGAAGTGGGGGGGAACACTGAAGCTTTCTTT. Its protein product is CSGEVGGNTEAFF. Supplemented by reference TRBV29-1 and TRBJ1-1, the full variable domain reads SAVISQKPSRDICQRGTSLTIQCQVDSQVTMMFWYRQQPGQSLTLIATANQGSEATYESGFVIDKFPISRPNLTFSTLTVSNMSPEDSSIYLCSGEVGGNTEAFFGQGTRLTVV.

The chain links TRBV19 to TRBJ2-5, with D tentatively TRBD2 (6 bases). This CDR3 is 14 amino acids long. The V gene lost 3 bases and the J gene lost 1 base, with 9 bases spanning the gap. Germline values: CDR1 LNHDA, CDR2 SQIVND (reference sequence). CDR3 nucleotide sequence: TGTGCCAGTAGTATCCGGGACTTCCAAGAGACCCAGTACTTC. Translation: CASSIRDFQETQYF.

The V gene is TRBV15, the J gene TRBJ2-7; 7 bases agree with TRBD1. Germline CDR1 reads LNHNV; CDR2 reads YYDKDF (reference sequence). The CDR3 has 18 residues. Trimming cost V 0 bases and J 5 bases; bases outside gene matches: 16. CDR3 bases: TGTGCCACCAGCAGAGAGTGGGGATTGACAGGGAGTAGAGACGAGCAGTACTTC. This translates into CATSREWGLTGSRDEQYF.

This clone is a singleton in its sample. The V call is TRBV13, the J call TRBJ1-1; no clear D. V was trimmed by 5 bases and J by 6 bases, leaving 13 bases between them. This CDR3 region has 13 residues. Germline CDR1 reads PRHDT; CDR2 reads FYEKMQ (reference sequence). CDR3 residues: CASSRPPLPEAFF. The CDR3, as DNA: TGTGCCAGCAGCCGGCCCCCCCTCCCTGAAGCTTTCTTT.

This chain links TRBV15 with TRBJ1-1; D is uncertain. This CDR3 is 13 amino acids long. V lost 0 bases and J lost 1, with 3 bases in between. Germline CDR1 and CDR2: LNHNV and YYDKDF (reference sequence). The CDR3 loop is CATSRDTNTEAFF. CDR3 DNA sequence: TGTGCCACCAGCAGAGATACGAACACTGAAGCTTTCTTT.

J is TRBJ2-7 and V is TRBV5-1, with 8 positions matching TRBD1. Per the germline V gene, CDR1 is SGHRS and CDR2 is YFSETQ. The CDR3 length is 17 residues. V shed 3 bases, J shed 2 bases, and the junction held 13 bases outside the gene matches. The CDR3 loop is CASSSHIPGTGPYEQYF. CDR3 DNA sequence: TGCGCCAGCAGCTCTCATATACCCGGGACAGGACCCTACGAGCAGTACTTC.

This chain joins TRBV9 and TRBJ2-1; D not certain. Trimming cost V 4 bases and J 7 bases, with 9 bases left between them. CDR1 SGDLS and CDR2 YYNGEE come from the germline V gene. This CDR3 is 12 amino acids long. In DNA, the CDR3 is TGTGCCAGCAGCCCTACGGTAAATGAGCAGTTCTTC. It encodes CASSPTVNEQFF.

The chain recombines TRBV11-3 with TRBJ1-2, with D possibly TRBD1 on 5 matching bases. In germline, CDR1 is SGHNT, CDR2 YENEEA. The CDR3 extends over 18 amino acids. V was cut by 0 bases and J by 6 bases, with 23 bases left in between. The CDR3 reads CASSLEFSWTPRTDGYTF. In nucleotides, the CDR3 is TGTGCCAGCAGCTTAGAATTTTCTTGGACACCCCGGACGGATGGCTACACCTTC.

The genes are TRBV5-8 and TRBJ2-7; 10 nucleotides line up with TRBD1. Germline assignment: CDR1 SGHTS and CDR2 YDEGEE. V was clipped by 3 bases and J by 4 bases; unmatched bases: 7. The CDR3 consists of 15 residues. The CDR3 sequence: CASSWGTGDGYEQYF. DNA for the CDR3: TGTGCCAGCAGCTGGGGGACAGGGGACGGTTACGAGCAGTACTTC.

The V and J genes are TRBV6-5 and TRBJ2-3, with D perhaps matching TRBD2 (6 bases). This CDR3 is built from 15 residues. V was shortened by 6 bases and J by 4 bases, with 17 bases between the two germline ends. Germline V gives CDR1 MNHEY, CDR2 SVGAGI. Here the CDR3 DNA reads TGTGCCAGCAGCGCCCTCCGGGGGAGCGCAGATACGCAGTATTTT. Amino acids: CASSALRGSADTQYF.

The chain is built from TRBV28 and TRBJ2-7, with D perhaps TRBD2 (6 bases). Germline lookup yields CDR1 MDHEN and CDR2 SYDVKM. The CDR3 length is 15 residues. V was trimmed by 3 bases and J by 1 base, leaving 13 bases between them. The CDR3 DNA is TGTGCCAGCAGTTTCCGGGACTTCTTTTCCTACGAGCAGTACTTC. This codes for CASSFRDFFSYEQYF.